These T cell receptor beta chains were read from a single sample in a study of blood T cell repertoires in COVID-19. Repertoires were generated with immunoSEQ multiplex PCR, while TCRdb's copy carries only in-frame clones and drops some. The table includes fewer than 250,000 clones, 70% to 90% detected once. Sequences were obtained from PBMCs or T cells enriched from blood (not recorded which). These receptor sequences come from a man under 40 who had recovered from COVID-19. Each CDR3 is given with its conserved first and last residue. The order of the fields is V gene, clone size, J gene, D gene, CDR3 protein, CDR3 DNA. A D gene is named only where the DNA matches it firmly. Clone size appears in some rows only: once, few, many, or a class for an expanded clone.

TRBV29-1	NA	TRBJ1-1	TRBD1	CSAQGQRNTEAFF	TGCAGCGCCCAGGGACAGCGGAACACTGAAGCTTTCTTT
TRBV7-4	NA	TRBJ1-5	NA	CATTDAYGGGSNQPQHF	TGTGCCACCACCGACGCATACGGGGGGGGGAGCAATCAGCCCCAGCATTTT
TRBV5-6	NA	TRBJ2-7	NA	CASSLGTAYYEQYF	TGTGCCAGCAGCTTGGGGACAGCTTACTACGAGCAGTACTTC
TRBV3-1/TRBV3-2	NA	TRBJ2-1	NA	CASSQGISVIYSSYNEQFF	TGTGCCAGCAGCCAAGGGATTAGCGTGATATATAGCTCCTACAATGAGCAGTTCTTC
TRBV27	NA	TRBJ1-6	NA	CASSFQAGYRSPLHF	TGTGCCAGCAGTTTTCAGGCAGGGTACAGGTCACCCCTCCACTTT
TRBV4-2	NA	TRBJ2-5	TRBD1	CASSHILSGTEETQYF	TGTGCCAGCAGCCACATACTCTCCGGGACAGAAGAGACCCAGTACTTC
TRBV5-4	NA	TRBJ2-7	TRBD2	CASTSLAGGRTYEQYF	TGTGCCAGCACCTCTCTAGCGGGGGGCCGAACCTACGAGCAGTACTTC
TRBV15	NA	TRBJ2-1	NA	CATSRATDPYNEQFF	TGTGCCACCAGCAGAGCGACAGATCCCTACAATGAGCAGTTCTTC
TRBV7-2	NA	TRBJ1-1	NA	CASSPPGGGATEAFF	TGTGCCAGCAGCCCCCCGGGTGGGGGGGCCACTGAAGCTTTCTTT
TRBV11-2	NA	TRBJ2-7	NA	CASSIQGYEQYF	TGTGCCAGCAGCATTCAGGGCTACGAGCAGTACTTC
TRBV27	NA	TRBJ2-1	TRBD2	CASSFSASGGEQFF	TGTGCCAGCAGTTTTTCAGCGAGCGGGGGTGAGCAGTTCTTC
TRBV7-2	NA	TRBJ1-5	NA	CASSVLTGLSNQPQHF	TGTGCCAGCAGCGTTCTAACAGGGCTAAGCAATCAGCCCCAGCATTTT
TRBV5-5	NA	TRBJ2-1	TRBD2	CASSLGSGTVISYNEQFF	TGTGCCAGCAGCTTGGGGAGCGGGACGGTCATTTCCTACAATGAGCAGTTCTTC
TRBV7-2	NA	TRBJ2-7	NA	CASSSQGISYEQYF	TGTGCCAGCAGCTCACAGGGCATCTCCTACGAGCAGTACTTC
TRBV7-2	NA	TRBJ2-5	NA	CASSSAGLRETQYF	TGTGCCAGCAGCTCCGCGGGGCTAAGGGAGACCCAGTACTTC
TRBV12-3/TRBV12-4	NA	TRBJ2-7	NA	CASSRQEVPEYF	TGTGCCAGCAGTCGACAGGAAGTGCCGGAGTACTTC
TRBV12-3/TRBV12-4	NA	TRBJ2-7	NA	CASSAIGGSEQYF	TGTGCCAGCAGTGCTATTGGGGGGAGCGAGCAGTACTTC
TRBV30	NA	TRBJ2-1	TRBD2	CAWSVLERGALGNEQFF	TGTGCCTGGAGTGTACTCGAGCGGGGGGCCTTAGGAAATGAGCAGTTCTTC
TRBV11-3	NA	TRBJ2-1	NA	CASSFRGAQGNEQFF	TGTGCCAGCAGCTTTCGGGGGGCGCAGGGCAATGAGCAGTTCTTC
TRBV27	once	TRBJ1-5	NA	CASQQGPIWPQHF	TGTGCCAGCCAGCAGGGTCCCATCTGGCCCCAGCATTTT
TRBV15	medium-sized	TRBJ2-1	TRBD2	CATSREAGASNEQFF	TGTGCCACCAGCAGAGAAGCGGGAGCTTCCAATGAGCAGTTCTTC
TRBV19	NA	TRBJ1-2	TRBD1	CASKSGQNNNRRGYTF	TGTGCCAGTAAGTCGGGACAGAACAACAATCGGCGCGGCTACACCTTC
TRBV28	NA	TRBJ1-1	NA	CAPPRVTEAFF	TGTGCCCCCCCGAGGGTCACTGAAGCTTTCTTT
TRBV7-2	NA	TRBJ1-1	NA	CASRSGFANTEAFF	TGTGCCAGCAGGTCCGGGTTTGCGAACACTGAAGCTTTCTTT
TRBV2	once	TRBJ2-7	NA	CASRIRQVAYEQYF	TGTGCCAGCAGAATCAGACAGGTCGCCTACGAGCAGTACTTC
TRBV11-2	NA	TRBJ2-7	TRBD1	CASSRRGQSYEQYF	TGTGCCAGCAGCCGAAGGGGACAGAGCTACGAGCAGTACTTC
TRBV7-2	NA	TRBJ1-5	NA	CASSRGGFQPQHF	TGTGCCAGCAGCCGTGGGGGGTTTCAGCCCCAGCATTTT
TRBV10-3	NA	TRBJ1-1	TRBD1	CAARGQMNTEAFF	TGTGCCGCCCGGGGACAGATGAACACTGAAGCTTTCTTT
TRBV30	NA	TRBJ1-1	NA	CAWSARGSVNTEAFF	TGTGCCTGGAGTGCTCGGGGGAGTGTGAACACTGAAGCTTTCTTT
TRBV18	few	TRBJ1-4	TRBD1	CASSLKQGATNEKLFF	TGTGCCAGCTCATTGAAACAGGGGGCAACTAATGAAAAACTGTTTTTT
TRBV19	few	TRBJ2-5	NA	CASRDSGLQETQYF	TGTGCCAGTAGAGATAGCGGACTTCAAGAGACCCAGTACTTC
TRBV5-1	few	TRBJ2-3	NA	CASSSQLSSTDTQYF	TGCGCCAGCAGCTCCCAACTATCTTCCACAGATACGCAGTATTTT
TRBV20-1	few	TRBJ2-2	NA	CSASESYFANTGELFF	TGCAGTGCTAGTGAGTCTTATTTCGCGAACACCGGGGAGCTGTTTTTT
TRBV27	NA	TRBJ1-6	TRBD1	CASSLQGQSSYNSPLHF	TGTGCCAGCAGTTTACAGGGACAGAGCTCCTATAATTCACCCCTCCACTTT
TRBV13	NA	TRBJ2-1	NA	CASSLGLEDEQFF	TGTGCCAGCAGCTTAGGACTAGAAGATGAGCAGTTCTTC
TRBV2	NA	TRBJ2-7	TRBD2	CASSLGTSGRAESEQYF	TGTGCCAGCAGCCTCGGGACTAGCGGGAGGGCCGAGAGCGAGCAGTACTTC
TRBV9	NA	TRBJ2-3	TRBD2	CASSVGEGKDTQYF	TGTGCCAGCAGCGTTGGGGAGGGAAAAGATACGCAGTATTTT